Listed below are T cell receptor beta chains from one sample, sequenced in a study of blood T cells in healthy people across ages. TCRdb passed the 5' RACE reads through MiXCR, listing each CDR3 protein once. The sample gives 950,000 to 1,200,000 distinct CDR3 sequences, 35% to 40% of which show up once; approximately 14% is in the top ten. The specimen was blood. The receptor set was obtained from a man in his late teens or twenties in good health. Each CDR3 is given without its conserved first and last residue. D genes are given only for firm matches.

v_call d_call cdr3_aa
TRBV5-1 NA ASGVQETQY
TRBV6-5 NA ASSSEGRSRPQH
TRBV12-3/TRBV12-4 TRBD2 ASRNGGVETQY
TRBV20-1 NA SARDTAGLDYGYT
TRBV27 NA ASKPQSPEYNEQF
TRBV20-1 TRBD2 SARVGLGGLKTYNEQF
TRBV10-3 NA AISVGGFTDTQY
TRBV9 TRBD1 ASSIDLETGGYGYT
TRBV7-9 NA ASSLGQGNLEAF
TRBV7-9 NA ASDSTYQETQY
TRBV20-1 NA SAFGQSSYNSPLH
TRBV14 NA ASNQGYTNTGELF
TRBV12-5 NA ASGLVVDINSYNEQF
TRBV12-3/TRBV12-4 NA ASSPRGDSPLH
TRBV30 NA AWSSGAGTDTQY
TRBV6-1 NA ASSVSPRPVGDTQY
TRBV28 NA ASAVGQPKVF
TRBV5-5 NA ASSNGQSSYNEQF
TRBV20-1 TRBD1 SASADRGSEAF
TRBV25-1 TRBD1 ASSERGTGPNYGYT
TRBV5-1 NA ASIVTGHCSGNTIY
TRBV12-3/TRBV12-4 TRBD1 ASSPTGSEQY
TRBV12-3/TRBV12-4 NA ASSLVWGNTEAF
TRBV7-2 TRBD1 ASSPNYRGTEAF
TRBV28 TRBD1 ASSPASQGAGADTQY
TRBV4-2 NA ASSQAPGASYEQY
TRBV5-1 NA ASSPTVPPGTNTEAF
TRBV7-2 NA ASSLARVSNQPQH
TRBV7-2 TRBD2 ASSPRGVAFNTDTQY
TRBV7-3 TRBD1 ASSPYPGGKGYT
TRBV12-3/TRBV12-4 TRBD1 ASSPGDRIFYGYT
TRBV20-1 NA SPRAGQNNEQF
TRBV12-3/TRBV12-4 NA ASSFGLPDTQY
TRBV25-1 TRBD2 ASSDDTSVNEQF
TRBV20-1 NA SAAPSGANVLT
TRBV21-1 NA ASSKMCTGQRLACTDTQY
TRBV29-1 NA SVRGRDGEKLF
TRBV20-1 NA SARDTGIGRGQETQY
TRBV18 NA ASSRAEKLF
TRBV6-6 NA ASSDAQTYEQY
TRBV4-2 NA ASSQGGGGPYNEQF
TRBV4-3 NA ASTPRASNTGELF
TRBV18 TRBD1 ASSPGTGAAGYT
TRBV29-1 NA SVPRASSEF
TRBV5-1 TRBD1 ASSLNRGNNEQF
TRBV29-1 TRBD1 SVGQGKDTEAF
TRBV4-3 NA ASSQVWLYNTEAF
TRBV4-3 NA ASSPLWDSTDTQY
TRBV2 NA ASSEALGWQKGKLF
TRBV12-3/TRBV12-4 TRBD1 ASSRTGGTEAF
TRBV29-1 NA SAPARGYETQY
TRBV7-2 NA ASSLSYEQY
TRBV12-3/TRBV12-4 NA ASRKVVGELF
TRBV19 NA ASSIGLPSYNEQF
TRBV4-3 TRBD2 ASSHDLAGASTDTQY
TRBV29-1 NA SAESSDANEKLF